At least ten counts were recorded for the clone carrying this TCR beta chain. TCRdb used MiXCR to reprocess the 5' RACE reads, holding one entry per CDR3 protein. The sample consists of 95,000 to 110,000 distinct CDR3 sequences, over 8.5% of them appearing once. CDR1 SGHRS and CDR2 YFSETQ come from the germline V gene. The V gene lost 4 bases and the J gene lost 1 base, with 21 bases spanning the gap. The CDR3 loop spans 18 amino acids. The data were obtained in a study of early T cells in non-severe SARS-CoV-2 infection. The origin of this receptor is an adult who was a healthcare worker with PCR-confirmed SARS-CoV-2 infection or an uninfected control (not recorded which). The chain combines TRBV5-1 with TRBJ1-3; perhaps TRBD1 as D (6 bases). Sequencing was done on a sample of whole blood. The CDR3 sequence is CASSLTGSRGPSGNTIYF. The DNA for the CDR3 is TGCGCCAGCAGCCTGACAGGAAGCCGGGGCCCATCTGGAAACACCATATATTTT.